The clone carrying this T cell receptor (beta chain) was counted between two and nine times. Its antigen is not known. One entry per CDR3 protein, called by TCRdb with MiXCR from the RT-PCR reads. Found here are a few hundred thousand distinct CDR3 sequences, around 10% of them singletons; the top ten hold 11%. This entry is derived from a study of response to subunit inactivated influenza vaccine. Study-level results: Seasonal influenza vaccination, on each occasion, was suggested by the authors to recruit few new T cells.

The CDR3 totals 14 residues. The germline gives CDR1 SQVTM, CDR2 ANQGSEA. Between the trimmed V and J ends, which lost 4 bases and 7 bases, there was a span of 20 bases. The same sample was also used in a study of T cells expressing NK-cell markers. As that report states: The cDNA for TCR beta came from 5'RACE template switching with UMIs. Restricting sorting to alpha-beta TCR T cells was achieved in several experiments by an anti-gamma-delta TCR antibody. In 5 or 6 donors, dominant NKG2C+ clonotypes were roughly 1.0-8% of CD8+ T cells. No clear determination of HCMV specificity was made for expanded NKG2C+ T cell clones.

The sequences come from PBMCs from blood, collected on the day of vaccination. J is TRBJ2-7 and V is TRBV29-1; D may be TRBD2 (6 bases). The source of this sequence is a man aged 50 to 59 who received an inactivated influenza vaccine. CDR3 loop: CSVGGGGGSAEQYF. Here the CDR3 DNA reads TGCAGCGTTGGGGGCGGCGGAGGGTCGGCGGAGCAGTACTTC.